The 2 T cell receptor beta chains listed next were all sequenced from one sample in a study of blood T cell repertoires in COVID-19. The protocol was immunoSEQ multiplex PCR, while the TCRdb copy is restricted to in-frame clones and leaves out a portion. Of 15,000 to 20,000 clones listed, around 91% are singletons. Sequenced: peripheral blood. The origin of the receptors is a man aged 60 to 69 with active COVID-19.

The chain is built from TRBV10-2 and TRBJ2-4; weak D call: TRBD2 (5 bases). CDR1 and CDR2 from the germline V gene are WSHSY and SAAADI. The CDR3 is 15 amino acids. V was clipped by 5 bases and J by 1 base, with 12 bases between them. CDR3 sequence: CASSYWSGAKNIQYF. The DNA for the CDR3 is TGCGCCAGCAGTTACTGGTCGGGGGCCAAAAACATTCAGTACTTC.

The chain carries TRBV9 and TRBJ2-5, with 8 bases that match TRBD2. Germline V CDR1 and CDR2: SGDLS, YYNGEE. With 0 bases clipped from V and 4 bases from J, the junction kept 8 bases outside the gene matches. The CDR3 is made up of 16 amino acids. Here the CDR3 reads CASSVGVGGAVETQYF. Here the CDR3 DNA reads TGTGCCAGCAGCGTAGGAGTCGGGGGGGCCGTAGAGACCCAGTACTTC. The whole variable domain, filled in from reference TRBV9 and TRBJ2-5, reads DSGVTQTPKHLITATGQRVTLRCSPRSGDLSVYWYQQSLDQGLQFLIQYYNGEERAKGNILERFSAQQFPDLHSELNLSSLELGDSALYFCASSVGVGGAVETQYFGPGTRLLVL.